This TCR beta chain appears in the sequencing data of a study of OX40 agonist ivuxolimab in advanced cancers. For the study at large: Patients were given ivuxolimab, an antibody that agonizes OX40 (CD134). Anti-PD-1, anti-PD-L1 or anti-CTLA-4 therapy given earlier was allowed, and approximately 40% had some. Partial responses were seen in three patients, one with hepatocellular carcinoma and two with cutaneous melanoma. Study findings and constraints: Among T cells, CD8+ cells averaged more expanded clones than CD4+ cells.

TCRdb keeps only in-frame clones here, not all; method: immunoSEQ multiplex PCR. The data show tens of thousands of clones, about 85% seen once. About this clone itself: Its antigen is undetermined.

Sample: CD4+ or CD8+ T cells sorted from blood, taken in a trial of the OX40 agonist ivuxolimab. The source is an adult with an advanced solid tumor such as melanoma, head and neck, liver or kidney cancer.

The DNA of the CDR3 is TGTGCCAGCAGCCATGACAGGGGGCCCGGTGGCTACACCTTC. It is translated as CASSHDRGPGGYTF. V and J are TRBV7-9 and TRBJ1-2; 10 positions match TRBD1. This CDR3 contains 14 residues. Germline lookup yields CDR1 SEHNR and CDR2 FQNEAQ (reference sequence). V lost 5 bases, J lost 7 bases, and 7 bases stayed unmatched.